The present T cell receptor beta chain was sequenced within a study of blood T cell repertoires in COVID-19. Study background: Sites in the United States, Italy and Spain provided acute and convalescent COVID-19 samples. In each case, the material was cDNA or gDNA derived from T cells, B-cell-depleted T cells, or PBMCs.

Per the original data handling: Reference gene primer amplification gave estimated nucleated cell counts. Only in-frame clones appear in the TCRdb table, and some are missing; sequencing was by immunoSEQ multiplex PCR. V and J calls and clone size follow that table, whereas D and trimming were derived from the DNA. The sample consists of about 310,000 clones, approximately 87% of them appearing once. Per the germline V gene, CDR1 is MNHNY and CDR2 is SVGAGI (reference sequence). V was pared by 0 bases and J by 5 bases, with 13 bases between. The CDR3 has 15 amino acids. Seattle patient enrollment occurred during active infection, with longitudinal follow-up thereafter.

The sequenced sample was peripheral blood. The chain combines TRBV6-6 with TRBJ2-5; possible D gene TRBD2, 5 bases. This clonotype was sampled from a woman in her 30s with COVID-19, enrolled during active disease. This chain's CDR3 is CASSYSALAGETQYF. CDR3 nucleotide sequence: TGTGCCAGCAGTTACTCGGCCCTAGCCGGGGAGACCCAGTACTTC.